The source of this TCR beta chain is a study of T cell responses to AZD1222 COVID-19 vaccine. Sequencing used immunoSEQ multiplex PCR; TCRdb keeps in-frame clones, though not all of them. The sample lists 150,000 to 200,000 clones; roughly 87% were seen once. Regarding the study as a whole: Spike was spanned by vaccine-associated CD4 TCRs, with dominance at 160-218 and 743-854. Among the donors, most were white British and more were female, and clonal diversity was possibly underestimated. The reported proportion of spike-specific TCRs targeting unmutated variant regions was nearly half. After two AZD1222 doses, spike-specific TCR breadth and depth rose versus day 0.

The CDR3 length is 15 residues. CDR1 LGHDT and CDR2 YNNKEL come from the germline V gene (reference sequence). Trimming took 1 base from V and 0 from J, leaving 6 bases between them. As for this clone: Its antigen is as yet unknown.

Sequencing was performed on peripheral blood, taken 28 days after the second AZD1222 dose. This TCR was sampled from an adult who received the AZD1222 COVID-19 vaccine. The chain links TRBV3-1 (or the pseudogene TRBV3-2) to TRBJ2-2; a possible D gene is TRBD1 (6 bases). CDR3 amino acids: CASSQGQANTGELFF. In DNA form, the CDR3 reads TGTGCCAGCAGCCAAGGACAGGCGAACACCGGGGAGCTGTTTTTT.